These T cell receptor beta chains were read from a single sample in a study of metastatic and nonmetastatic thyroid tumors. Via MiXCR, TCRdb re-called the PCR reads. The sample has tens of thousands of clones, 10% to 15% seen once. The sequenced sample was blood. Receptors were obtained from a female donor with papillary thyroid cancer or a benign thyroid nodule (not recorded which). Some clones in this sample may be carry-over from other donors' samples. Each CDR3 is given with its conserved first and last residue. D genes are given only for firm matches. Only some rows state a clone size, as once, few, many or a class for expanded clones.

>TRBJ1-1|13|TRBV20-1|TRBD1|many
CSASYRGFTEAFF
TGCAGTGCTAGCTACAGGGGTTTCACTGAAGCTTTCTTT
>TRBJ2-7|15|TRBV6-1|TRBD1|few
CASSTGTGQTYEQYF
TGTGCCAGCAGCACAGGGACAGGGCAGACCTACGAGCAGTACTTC
>TRBJ2-7|13|TRBV20-1|-|many
CSARVGVQGEQYF
TGCAGTGCTAGAGTGGGGGTACAAGGAGAGCAGTACTTC
>TRBJ2-7|13|TRBV27|-|many
CASSLSRPYEQYF
TGTGCCAGCAGTTTATCGCGTCCCTACGAGCAGTACTTC
>TRBJ1-2|13|TRBV10-2|-|many
CASSEMVVYGYTF
TGCGCCAGCAGTGAGATGGTAGTCTATGGCTACACCTTC
>TRBJ2-3|14|TRBV20-1|-|many
CSASDAGTTDTQYF
TGCAGTGCTAGTGACGCGGGGACCACAGATACGCAGTATTTT
>TRBJ1-2|11|TRBV19|-|-
CASSTGLGYTF
TGTGCCAGTAGTACAGGGCTGGGCTACACCTTC
>TRBJ2-7|15|TRBV5-1|-|many
CASSGGGWSSYEQYF
TGCGCCAGCAGTGGTGGCGGGTGGAGCTCCTACGAGCAGTACTTC
>TRBJ2-2|17|TRBV5-1|TRBD2|-
CASRGTSGSFGTGELFF
TGCGCCAGCAGAGGGACTAGCGGGAGTTTCGGCACCGGGGAGCTGTTTTTT
>TRBJ1-1|15|TRBV19|-|many
CASTHYDSTNTEAFF
TGTGCCAGTACCCACTATGACAGTACGAACACTGAAGCTTTCTTT
>TRBJ1-6|19|TRBV5-1|TRBD1|-
CASSPEGDRGPGYNSPLHF
TGCGCCAGCAGCCCCGAGGGGGACAGGGGTCCGGGCTATAATTCACCCCTCCACTTT
>TRBJ1-2|13|TRBV27|TRBD1|many
CASSPRQGLVYTF
TGTGCCAGCAGTCCCCGACAGGGCTTGGTCTACACCTTC
>TRBJ1-4|14|TRBV4-2|TRBD1|-
CASSRGQGLEKLFF
TGTGCCAGCAGCCGTGGACAGGGCCTTGAAAAACTGTTTTTT
>TRBJ1-4|13|TRBV18|-|-
CARSPGLVEKLFF
TGTGCCAGATCTCCGGGACTGGTCGAAAAACTGTTTTTT
>TRBJ1-2|15|TRBV19|-|many
CASTPSGSLNYGYTF
TGTGCCAGTACTCCGAGTGGCAGCCTTAACTATGGCTACACCTTC
>TRBJ1-6|16|TRBV5-1|TRBD1|medium-sized
CASSPQGTSYNSPLHF
TGCGCCAGCAGCCCACAGGGGACCTCCTATAATTCACCCCTCCACTTT
>TRBJ2-3|17|TRBV28|TRBD2|many
CASSPLGLAGQEDTQYF
TGTGCCAGCAGTCCCCTTGGGTTAGCGGGACAAGAGGATACGCAGTATTTT
>TRBJ2-1|15|TRBV27|-|many
CASSPFGSSYNEQFF
TGTGCCAGCAGTCCATTCGGGAGTTCCTACAATGAGCAGTTCTTC
>TRBJ2-1|13|TRBV2|-|few
CASRLYRYNEQFF
TGTGCCAGCAGACTGTACAGATACAATGAGCAGTTCTTC
>TRBJ1-5|17|TRBV5-1|TRBD1|many
CASSLGFSPQGNQPQHF
TGCGCCAGCAGCTTGGGATTTTCTCCACAGGGGAATCAGCCCCAGCATTTT
>TRBJ1-2|12|TRBV6-1|-|few
CASSPGSYGYTF
TGTGCCAGCAGCCCCGGGAGTTATGGCTACACCTTC
>TRBJ2-1|15|TRBV2|TRBD2|many
CASRKGLAGVYEQFF
TGTGCCAGCAGAAAGGGACTAGCGGGAGTGTATGAGCAGTTCTTC
>TRBJ2-1|18|TRBV14|TRBD2|many
CASSRYRASGRRGDEQFF
TGTGCCAGCAGCCGGTATAGGGCTAGCGGGAGAAGAGGCGATGAGCAGTTCTTC